This entry lists 13 T cell receptor beta chains sequenced from one sample in a study of Tregs in tolerant kidney transplant recipients. The method was immunoSEQ multiplex PCR; TCRdb's version includes in-frame clones alone and lacks a portion of them. The sample comprises around 230,000 clones, about four fifths of which are singletons, and around 0.61% rests with the top ten. The sequenced sample consisted of CD4+ T cells from blood. Receptor source: a human donor in good health.

The chain links TRBV14 to TRBJ2-7; D ambiguous. CDR1 and CDR2 from the germline V gene are SGHDN and FVKESK. Deletions cut 2 bases from V and 4 bases from J, with 9 bases between. The CDR3 has 13 amino acids. DNA for the CDR3: TGTGCCAGCAGCCAATTCGGACCTTACGAGCAGTACTTC. Protein: CASSQFGPYEQYF.

The chain is built from TRBV11-3 and TRBJ2-2, with TRBD2 identical over 11 bases. The CDR3 contains 19 residues. V trimming: 1 base; J trimming: 5 bases; junction bases outside the gene matches: 12. Germline CDR1 reads SGHNT; CDR2 reads YENEEA. The CDR3 here is CASSLAASGRPTRTGELFF. The CDR3 nucleotides read TGTGCCAGCAGCTTAGCCGCTAGCGGGAGGCCCACGAGAACCGGGGAGCTGTTTTTT.

The chain links TRBV10-1 to TRBJ2-3; 8 bases agree with TRBD1. V trimming: 10 bases; J trimming: 4 bases; junction bases outside the gene matches: 13. The CDR3 is 15 amino acids. Germline CDR1 WNHNN, CDR2 SYGVQD (reference sequence). The CDR3 protein is CATKAGQGASDTQYF. DNA of the CDR3: TGCGCCACCAAGGCCGGACAGGGAGCGTCAGATACGCAGTATTTT.

The sample holds one count of this clone. The rearrangement joins TRBV6-5 to TRBJ2-1, with D maybe TRBD2 (5 bases). The CDR3 has 16 residues. V dropped 0 bases and J dropped 1 base, with 10 bases sitting between them. Germline V CDR1 and CDR2: MNHEY, SVGAGI. The CDR3, as DNA: TGTGCCAGCAGTTACTCCGCCGGGGTGTCCTACAATGAGCAGTTCTTC. Amino acids: CASSYSAGVSYNEQFF.

This clone was detected only once. As DNA, the CDR3 is TGCGCCAGCGCACAGGGAAGCAATCAGCCCCAGCATTTT. Translated, it gives CASAQGSNQPQHF. The chain couples TRBV5-1 to TRBJ1-5; weak D call: TRBD1 (6 bases). This CDR3 spans 13 amino acids. V lost 7 bases, J lost 1 base, and 9 bases lay in between. The V gene's germline CDR1 is SGHRS and CDR2 YFSETQ.

This chain uses TRBV10-1 with TRBJ2-7; D not certain. CDR3 length: 14 residues. Between the trimmed V and J ends, which lost 3 bases and 2 bases, there was a span of 11 bases. The germline V gene has CDR1 WNHNN and CDR2 SYGVQD (reference sequence). The CDR3 DNA is TGCGCCAGCAGTGATTCCCTAGGAGCCTACGAGCAGTACTTC. Its translation is CASSDSLGAYEQYF.

The J gene is TRBJ2-1, the V gene TRBV5-8, with 7 nucleotides matching TRBD1. Unmatched junction bases numbered 4, after V lost 3 bases and J lost 1 base. The CDR3 loop spans 15 amino acids. CDR1 is SGHTS and CDR2 is YDEGEE in the germline V gene. CDR3 sequence reads: CASSSGTASYNEQFF. The CDR3 bases are TGTGCCAGCAGCTCCGGGACAGCTTCCTACAATGAGCAGTTCTTC. The full variable domain, completed using reference TRBV5-8 and TRBJ2-1, is EAGVTQSPTHLIKTRGQQATLRCSPISGHTSVYWYQQALGLGLQFLLWYDEGEERNRGNFPPRFSGRQFPNYSSELNVNALELEDSALYLCASSSGTASYNEQFFGPGTRLTVL.

This chain connects TRBV7-9 to TRBJ2-3; perhaps TRBD2 as D (7 bases). This CDR3 has 16 residues. The germline CDR1 and CDR2 sequences are SEHNR and FQNEAQ (reference sequence). Trimming removed 5 bases at V and 0 bases at J, with 15 bases between. CDR3 sequence (DNA): TGTGCCAGCAGCCCCGAGGGGGGGGCGAGCACAGATACGCAGTATTTT. Its translation is CASSPEGGASTDTQYF.

The chain couples TRBV6-5 to TRBJ1-5; D unclear. The V gene lost 5 bases and the J gene lost 2 bases, with 10 bases spanning the gap. From germline, CDR1 is MNHEY and CDR2 SVGAGI. This CDR3 is built from 14 residues. CDR3 in amino acids: CASSEAGGNQPQHF. The DNA of the CDR3 is TGTGCCAGCAGTGAGGCGGGAGGCAATCAGCCCCAGCATTTT.

This clone was seen once. The V call is TRBV2, the J call TRBJ2-5; 8 nucleotides match TRBD2. Germline V CDR1 and CDR2: SNHLY, FYNNEI. CDR3 size: 14 residues. V shed 1 base, J shed 5 bases, and the junction held 3 bases outside the gene matches. CDR3 loop: CASSEGLAGETQYF. DNA for the CDR3: TGTGCCAGCAGTGAAGGGCTAGCGGGTGAGACCCAGTACTTC.

The rearrangement links TRBV28 to TRBJ1-4; D remains ambiguous. Germline V gene data show CDR1 as MDHEN and CDR2 as SYDVKM. The CDR3 length is 15 residues. Trimming left V 1 base short and J 11 bases short, with 17 bases between. For the CDR3, the DNA is TGTGCCAGCAGTTTATTTAGGGTTATGAAGTCGAAACTGTTTTTT. Translating gives CASSLFRVMKSKLFF. Based on the CDR3 plus reference TRBV28 and TRBJ1-4, the full variable domain is DVKVTQSSRYLVKRTGEKVFLECVQDMDHENMFWYRQDPGLGLRLIYFSYDVKMKEKGDIPEGYSVSREKKERFSLILESASTNQTSMYLCASSLFRVMKSKLFFGSGTQLSVL.

The genes are TRBV2 and TRBJ2-5; weak D call: TRBD2 (6 bases). The J call could be wrong; TRBJ2-7 is a better fit for the DNA end. The germline CDR1 and CDR2 sequences are SNHLY and FYNNEI. The length of the CDR3 is 13 residues. The CDR3: CASSDAPSAEQYF. In DNA form, the CDR3 reads TGTGCCAGCAGTGACGCCCCTAGCGCCGAGCAGTACTTC.

This clone was counted a single time. The rearrangement links TRBV18 to TRBJ1-6; no definite D call. The CDR3 spans 13 residues. V shed 4 bases and J shed 7 bases, with 8 bases lying between them. Germline assignment: CDR1 KGHSH and CDR2 LQKENI. CDR3 region: CASSHNGNSPLHF. CDR3 DNA sequence: TGTGCCAGCTCACACAACGGCAATTCACCCCTCCACTTT.